A selection of T cell receptor beta chains follows, all from one sample in a study of vaccination effects on CD4 cells after COVID-19. Measured with immunoSEQ multiplex PCR; TCRdb has only the in-frame clones, and not every one. The table records about 45,000 clones, 65% to 70% of them present only once. These TCRs are of unknown antigen specificity. This specimen was CD4+ T cells from PBMCs cultured with a peptide pool, taken before COVID-19 vaccination. The receptors shown here come from a human donor who had a prior SARS-CoV-2 infection. Each CDR3 is given with its conserved first and last residue. D genes are given only for firm matches. The size field is filled for only some rows; it gives once, few, many or a size class.

>TRBV19|.|.|12|TRBJ2-1
CASSIGYNEQFF
TGTGCCAGTAGTATAGGGTACAATGAGCAGTTCTTC
>TRBV27|.|TRBD2|14|TRBJ2-5
CATALAGRQETQYF
TGTGCCACCGCCTTAGCGGGGCGGCAAGAGACCCAGTACTTC
>TRBV18|.|.|13|TRBJ1-1
CASSETVGTEAFF
TGTGCCAGCTCAGAGACTGTTGGGACTGAAGCTTTCTTT
>TRBV19|many|TRBD1|16|TRBJ1-3
CASSAPRGRGGNTIYF
TGTGCCAGTAGTGCACCCAGGGGGCGCGGTGGAAACACCATATATTTT
>TRBV6-6|.|.|14|TRBJ2-5
CASSYLRDQETQYF
TGTGCCAGCAGTTACTTGCGGGACCAAGAGACCCAGTACTTC
>TRBV7-2|.|.|16|TRBJ2-6
CASSLRVLSGANVLTF
TGTGCCAGCAGCTTGAGGGTTCTCTCTGGGGCCAACGTCCTGACTTTC
>TRBV6-5|.|TRBD1|15|TRBJ2-2
CASRVDRGFTGELFF
TGTGCCAGCAGGGTAGACAGGGGATTTACCGGGGAGCTGTTTTTT
>TRBV24-1|.|.|15|TRBJ2-1
CATSSGLSSYNEQFF
TGTGCCACCAGTTCCGGACTCAGCTCCTACAATGAGCAGTTCTTC
>TRBV6-2/TRBV6-3|.|.|12|TRBJ2-7
CASSYGRMEQYF
TGTGCCAGCAGTTACGGAAGGATGGAGCAGTACTTC
>TRBV20-1|.|.|14|TRBJ1-4
CSASDSATNEKLFF
TGCAGTGCTAGTGACAGTGCAACTAATGAAAAACTGTTTTTT
>TRBV7-2|.|TRBD2|14|TRBJ2-5
CASSLGGGRETQYF
TGTGCCAGCAGCTTAGGGGGGGGAAGGGAGACCCAGTACTTC
>TRBV20-1|.|.|13|TRBJ1-2
CSASEGEDYGYTF
TGCAGTGCTAGTGAAGGGGAAGACTATGGCTACACCTTC
>TRBV18|.|.|16|TRBJ2-7
CASSPRRDGTPYEQYF
TGTGCCAGCTCACCACGCCGGGACGGGACCCCCTACGAGCAGTACTTC
>TRBV15|few|.|16|TRBJ2-1
CATSPYREVTYNEQFF
TGTGCCACCAGCCCTTACAGGGAGGTCACCTACAATGAGCAGTTCTTC
>TRBV6-5|.|.|15|TRBJ1-5
CASSRDRGTDQPQHF
TGTGCCAGCAGCCGAGATCGCGGAACCGATCAGCCCCAGCATTTT
>TRBV5-3|.|.|15|TRBJ2-1
CARSLAVGAYNEQFF
TGTGCCAGAAGCTTGGCGGTCGGGGCCTACAATGAGCAGTTCTTC
>TRBV5-1|.|.|17|TRBJ2-1
CASSLVPTRISYNEQFF
TGCGCCAGCAGCTTGGTTCCAACCCGGATCTCCTACAATGAGCAGTTCTTC
>TRBV4-2|.|.|16|TRBJ1-4
CASSQESGQRNEKLFF
TGTGCCAGCAGCCAAGAATCAGGGCAGAGGAATGAAAAACTGTTTTTT
>TRBV10-3|.|TRBD2|15|TRBJ2-7
CAISEGLAGTYEQYF
TGTGCCATCAGTGAAGGACTAGCGGGAACCTACGAGCAGTACTTC
>TRBV18|.|TRBD2|14|TRBJ2-3
CASSPGLAEYTQYF
TGTGCCAGCTCACCGGGACTAGCGGAATATACGCAGTATTTT
>TRBV25-1|.|.|14|TRBJ1-2
CASSESSLSYGYTF
TGTGCCAGCAGTGAATCATCGCTTAGCTATGGCTACACCTTC
>TRBV7-3|.|TRBD1|15|TRBJ2-4
CASSPSPGQGNIQYF
TGTGCCAGCAGCCCGTCGCCGGGACAGGGAAACATTCAGTACTTC
>TRBV5-8|.|TRBD1|18|TRBJ1-2
CASGTSPGQGPYGYGYTF
TGTGCCAGCGGTACATCCCCGGGACAGGGACCCTATGGCTATGGCTACACCTTC
>TRBV5-4|few|.|14|TRBJ1-6
CASSSSMGRSPLHF
TGTGCCAGCAGCTCGTCTATGGGCCGATCACCCCTCCACTTT
>TRBV19|few|TRBD2|13|TRBJ2-7
CASGLAGAYEQYF
TGTGCCAGTGGACTAGCGGGAGCCTACGAGCAGTACTTC
>TRBV7-2|.|TRBD2|17|TRBJ2-3
CASSPRAAGSVADTQYF
TGTGCCAGCAGTCCTAGGGCAGCGGGAAGCGTTGCAGATACGCAGTATTTT
>TRBV7-9|once|TRBD1|15|TRBJ2-1
CASSATGATYNEQFF
TGTGCCAGCAGCGCAACAGGGGCAACGTACAATGAGCAGTTCTTC
>TRBV10-3|.|TRBD1|17|TRBJ1-5
CATVGWGQVVSNQPQHF
TGTGCCACTGTCGGCTGGGGACAGGTGGTTAGCAATCAGCCCCAGCATTTT
>TRBV27|few|.|15|TRBJ2-7
CASSRRRTSTYEQYF
TGTGCCAGCAGCCGCCGGAGGACTTCAACCTACGAGCAGTACTTC
>TRBV5-6|.|.|19|TRBJ1-1
CASRPHGTYYSLSNGGAFF
TGTGCCAGCAGGCCCCACGGGACCTATTATTCCCTCTCCAATGGAGGGGCTTTCTTT
>TRBV2|.|.|17|TRBJ2-5
CARTYGPAKRPQETQYF
TGTGCCAGGACTTATGGGCCGGCGAAGAGACCCCAAGAGACCCAGTACTTC
>TRBV2|many|TRBD1|13|TRBJ2-5
CASRENRGVSQYF
TGTGCCAGCAGGGAGAACAGGGGTGTCAGCCAGTACTTC
>TRBV7-3|.|.|16|TRBJ2-1
CASSHNRDGRINEQFF
TGTGCCAGCAGCCATAACCGGGACGGAAGAATCAATGAGCAGTTCTTC
>TRBV30|few|TRBD2|17|TRBJ2-5
CAWSFKWGTSGMETQYF
TGTGCCTGGAGCTTTAAATGGGGGACTAGCGGGATGGAGACCCAGTACTTC
>TRBV27|.|.|17|TRBJ2-4
CASSLVRGNLAKNIQYF
TGTGCCAGCAGTTTAGTTAGAGGGAACTTAGCCAAAAACATTCAGTACTTC
>TRBV9|.|TRBD1|13|TRBJ1-6
CASSDRDRSPLHF
TGTGCCAGCAGCGATAGGGACAGGTCACCCCTCCACTTT
>TRBV7-6|.|.|15|TRBJ2-7
CASSLAPAEAYEQYF
TGTGCCAGCAGCTTAGCGCCAGCGGAGGCATACGAGCAGTACTTC
>TRBV2|.|.|15|TRBJ2-5
CASSANRGGEETQYF
TGTGCCAGCAGTGCCAACAGGGGGGGCGAAGAGACCCAGTACTTC
>TRBV5-1|.|TRBD2|16|TRBJ2-3
CASSLEGTSGTDTQYF
TGCGCCAGCAGCTTGGAGGGGACTAGCGGGACAGATACGCAGTATTTT
>TRBV5-1|few|TRBD1|14|TRBJ2-7
CASSLGTGGYEQYF
TGCGCCAGCAGCTTGGGGACAGGGGGCTACGAGCAGTACTTC
>TRBV11-2|.|.|17|TRBJ2-7
CASSLNRPLRDSYEQYF
TGTGCCAGCAGCTTAAATCGCCCGTTGCGGGATTCCTACGAGCAGTACTTC
>TRBV11-3|few|.|12|TRBJ2-2
CASSHGRGELFF
TGTGCCAGCAGCCATGGCCGCGGGGAGCTGTTTTTT